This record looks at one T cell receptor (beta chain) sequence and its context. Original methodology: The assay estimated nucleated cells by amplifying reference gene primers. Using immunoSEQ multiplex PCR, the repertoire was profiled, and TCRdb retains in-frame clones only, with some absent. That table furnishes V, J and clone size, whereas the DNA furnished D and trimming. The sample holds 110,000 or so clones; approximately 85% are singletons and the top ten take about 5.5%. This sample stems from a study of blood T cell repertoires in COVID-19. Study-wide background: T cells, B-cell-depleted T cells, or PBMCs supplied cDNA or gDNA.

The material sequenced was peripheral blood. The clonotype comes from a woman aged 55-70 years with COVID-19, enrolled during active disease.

CDR3: CASTGTGEHYEQYF. The CDR3 nucleotides are TGTGCCAGCACCGGGACAGGGGAACACTACGAGCAGTACTTC. The V call is TRBV5-5, the J call TRBJ2-7, with 10 nucleotides matching TRBD1. CDR3 length: 14 residues. The V gene's germline CDR1 is SGHKS and CDR2 YYEKEE (reference sequence). The V and J ends lost 6 bases and 3 bases, in that order; junction bases with no gene match: 6.